This TCR beta chain was found in a study of T cell repertoires in cytomegalovirus infection. The overall study: The authors used CMV epitopes that were HLA-C-restricted (recently identified) and HLA-B-restricted (well studied). From public TCR beta signatures came an indication of both CMV infection and matching HLA type.

Trimming took 8 bases from V and 0 from J; bases not matched to a gene: 17. This CDR3 has 18 residues. A single record per CDR3 protein comes from TCRdb applying MiXCR to the reads. The repertoire consists of tens of thousands of distinct CDR3 sequences, with roughly 25% occurring once and the leading ten covering 50%. This clonotype appeared many times. The antigen remains undetermined. Specimen: CD8+ T cells from cultured PBMCs, collected from culture after CMV antigen stimulation. This TCR was recovered from a human donor in good health (CMV status not recorded). Some clones in this sample may be carry-over from other donors' samples. The V and J genes are TRBV12-3 or TRBV12-4 and TRBJ2-7, with 9 nucleotides matching TRBD2. CDR3 nucleotides: TGTGCCAGCGGGGGGGCGGGGCACGAGCGGGAGGTCTCCTACGAGCAGTACTTC. Protein sequence: CASGGAGHEREVSYEQYF.